This T cell receptor (beta chain) was captured by sequencing in a study of blood T cell repertoires in COVID-19. As originally analysed: Amplified reference gene primers provided the basis for estimating nucleated cell counts. Profiled with immunoSEQ multiplex PCR; TCRdb holds only in-frame clones, not every one. V and J calls and clone size follow that table, whereas D and trimming were derived from the DNA. There are about 480,000 clones in the sample; 88% occur only once, and about 1.7% lies in the top ten. The participants were between roughly 18 and 100 years old and came from some 25 US areas. Researchers sorted participants into cohorts using their self-reported clinical history. This CDR3 is 17 amino acids long. V shed 0 bases and J shed 1 base, with 13 bases lying between them. In germline, CDR1 is SGHRS, CDR2 YFSETQ.

Material: PBMCs or T cells enriched from blood (not recorded which). This clonotype was sampled from a woman in her thirties or forties who had recovered from COVID-19. The chain combines TRBV5-1 with TRBJ2-2; possibly TRBD2 for D (5 bases). DNA for the CDR3: TGCGCCAGCAGCTTGGGACTATTCGACAAGAACACCGGGGAGCTGTTTTTT. Residues: CASSLGLFDKNTGELFF.